The clone carrying this T cell receptor (beta chain) was recorded many times. The CDR3 length is 15 residues. V was clipped by 5 bases and J by 2 bases, with 14 bases between them. Per the germline V gene, CDR1 is MDHEN and CDR2 is SYDVKM. A library of TCRbeta sequences, prepared with unique molecular identifiers, was generated. One entry per CDR3 protein, called by TCRdb with MiXCR from the PCR reads. The sample lists 190,000 or so distinct CDR3 sequences; 6.5% to 7.5% were seen once. These data belong to a study of T-cell reconstitution after alpha-beta-depleted transplantation in children. The sequencing here drew on PBMCs from the stem cell graft donor, taken from the stem cell graft. The genes are TRBV28 and TRBJ2-3; weak D call: TRBD2 (5 bases). This sequence originates from a human donor who donated a stem cell graft to a child with Wiskott-Aldrich syndrome. The CDR3: CASSTGIQNTDTQYF. The CDR3 bases are TGTGCCAGCAGTACCGGGATTCAAAACACAGATACGCAGTATTTT. The full variable domain, in which reference TRBV28 and TRBJ2-3 provide the parts outside the CDR3, is DVKVTQSSRYLVKRTGEKVFLECVQDMDHENMFWYRQDPGLGLRLIYFSYDVKMKEKGDIPEGYSVSREKKERFSLILESASTNQTSMYLCASSTGIQNTDTQYFGPGTRLTVL.